These T cell receptor beta chains were read from a single sample in a study of PD-L1 blockade in urothelial cancer. Generated by immunoSEQ multiplex PCR, the TCRdb table keeps only in-frame clones and is missing some. The sample includes around 110,000 clones, about 89% of them seen just once. Source: PBMCs, taken around atezolizumab (anti-PD-L1) treatment. The receptor source for this set is a man aged 55 to 70 with urothelial cancer. The CDR3 runs from the conserved cysteine through the conserved F or W. The order of the fields is V gene, CDR3 length, D gene, J gene, clone size, CDR3 protein, CDR3 DNA. D genes are given only for firm matches. Size is omitted from some rows. Given values are once, few, many or a class for expanded clones.

>TRBV19|16|TRBD2|TRBJ2-4|-
CASSIDGGIAKNIQYF
TGTGCCAGTAGTATAGACGGGGGGATTGCCAAAAACATTCAGTACTTC
>TRBV5-1|14|-|TRBJ2-3|-
CASSAHPETDTQYF
TGCGCCAGCAGCGCGCATCCTGAAACAGATACGCAGTATTTT
>TRBV11-2|16|TRBD1|TRBJ1-1|-
CASSLGQGLMNTEAFF
TGTGCCAGCAGTCTGGGACAGGGGTTGATGAACACTGAAGCTTTCTTT
>TRBV4-2|18|TRBD2|TRBJ2-3|-
CASSQALGLAGGPDTQYF
TGTGCCAGCAGCCAGGCTTTGGGACTAGCGGGGGGACCAGATACGCAGTATTTT
>TRBV2|15|TRBD2|TRBJ2-1|-
CASSEVAGGYNEQFF
TGTGCCAGCAGTGAAGTAGCGGGGGGATACAATGAGCAGTTCTTC
>TRBV5-1|16|-|TRBJ2-1|once
CASSGAGTGYPNEQFF
TGCGCCAGCAGCGGGGCGGGAACTGGATACCCCAATGAGCAGTTCTTC
>TRBV19|14|-|TRBJ2-3|once
CASTEYRGTDTQYF
TGTGCCAGTACTGAGTACAGGGGCACAGATACGCAGTATTTT
>TRBV7-9|14|TRBD1|TRBJ2-7|-
CASRPEDRGYEQYF
TGTGCCAGCAGACCTGAGGACAGGGGCTACGAGCAGTACTTC
>TRBV18|15|TRBD2|TRBJ2-1|once
CASSLGTSVYNEQFF
TGTGCCAGCTCACTAGGGACTAGCGTATACAATGAGCAGTTCTTC
>TRBV4-3|16|TRBD2|TRBJ2-1|-
CASSQPGTSGVYEQFF
TGCGCCAGCAGCCAACCCGGGACTAGCGGGGTCTATGAGCAGTTCTTC
>TRBV10-3|14|TRBD2|TRBJ2-4|-
CAISGSGLENIQYF
TGTGCCATCAGTGGTAGCGGGCTAGAAAACATTCAGTACTTC
>TRBV28|18|-|TRBJ2-5|-
CASSSRGAGALTMETQYF
TGTGCCAGCAGTTCCCGGGGGGCGGGGGCGCTCACCATGGAGACCCAGTACTTC
>TRBV5-1|16|-|TRBJ2-5|-
CASTEGGGRYRETQYF
TGCGCCAGCACCGAGGGGGGGGGCCGCTACCGAGAGACCCAGTACTTC
>TRBV5-1|15|TRBD1|TRBJ1-3|-
CASSMTGSSGNTIYF
TGCGCCAGCAGCATGACAGGGAGCTCTGGAAACACCATATATTTT
>TRBV27|15|TRBD1|TRBJ2-5|-
CASSFHGQGKETQYF
TGTGCCAGCAGTTTCCACGGACAGGGTAAAGAGACCCAGTACTTC
>TRBV9|17|-|TRBJ2-1|-
CASSVGLGPNSYNEQFF
TGTGCCAGCAGCGTAGGGTTGGGGCCAAACTCCTACAATGAGCAGTTCTTC
>TRBV5-1|17|TRBD1|TRBJ2-7|-
CASSLGTGGAQSYEQYF
TGCGCCAGCAGCCTCGGGACAGGGGGCGCCCAATCCTACGAGCAGTACTTC
>TRBV7-3|14|-|TRBJ1-3|-
CASAPGLGEGTIYF
TGTGCCAGCGCACCGGGACTGGGGGAGGGCACCATATATTTT
>TRBV4-3|16|-|TRBJ1-3|-
CASSQDLPGSGNTIYF
TGCGCCAGCAGCCAAGATCTTCCAGGCTCTGGAAACACCATATATTTT
>TRBV6-5|12|-|TRBJ2-5|-
CASSYQTGTQYF
TGTGCCAGCAGTTACCAAACAGGGACCCAGTACTTC
>TRBV6-5|11|-|TRBJ1-1|-
CASSYPGEAFF
TGTGCCAGCAGTTATCCGGGTGAAGCTTTCTTT
>TRBV7-3|14|TRBD2|TRBJ2-1|-
CASSTGVAGSPQFF
TGTGCCAGCAGCACCGGGGTAGCGGGGAGCCCCCAGTTCTTC
>TRBV5-1|14|TRBD1|TRBJ2-2|few
CASGTGGNTGELFF
TGCGCCAGCGGGACAGGGGGGAACACCGGGGAGCTGTTTTTT
>TRBV9|15|TRBD1|TRBJ2-5|-
CASSTSQGAGETQYF
TGTGCCAGCAGCACCTCACAGGGGGCAGGAGAGACCCAGTACTTC
>TRBV19|13|-|TRBJ1-1|-
CASSTTGNTEAFF
TGTGCCAGTAGCACTACAGGGAACACTGAAGCTTTCTTT
>TRBV27|15|TRBD1|TRBJ2-5|-
CASSLSRTGDETQYF
TGTGCCAGCAGTTTATCCCGGACAGGGGATGAGACCCAGTACTTC
>TRBV5-1|14|-|TRBJ2-1|once
CASSSVRTRDEQFF
TGCGCCAGCAGCTCGGTTCGGACAAGGGATGAGCAGTTCTTC
>TRBV19|15|-|TRBJ1-2|few
CASSIGWAGDYGYTF
TGTGCCAGTAGTATAGGCTGGGCGGGGGACTATGGCTACACCTTC
>TRBV10-1|13|-|TRBJ2-5|-
CASSPGTQETQYF
TGCGCCAGCAGTCCCGGGACTCAAGAGACCCAGTACTTC
>TRBV7-2|16|TRBD1|TRBJ2-7|-
CASSKRSGQGSYEQYF
TGTGCCAGCAGCAAACGATCAGGACAGGGTAGCTACGAGCAGTACTTC
>TRBV6-4|14|TRBD1|TRBJ1-2|-
CASSETTGSGGYTF
TGTGCCAGCAGTGAGACGACAGGGTCTGGTGGCTACACCTTC
>TRBV2|15|-|TRBJ2-6|once
CASSTGISGANVLTF
TGTGCCAGCAGTACAGGGATCTCTGGGGCCAACGTCCTGACTTTC
>TRBV19|13|-|TRBJ2-7|-
CASSTDNYYEQYF
TGTGCCAGTAGTACGGACAATTACTACGAGCAGTACTTC
>TRBV11-1|17|-|TRBJ1-1|-
CASSVPWAAAAYTEAFF
TGTGCCAGCAGCGTACCGTGGGCAGCCGCAGCTTACACTGAAGCTTTCTTT
>TRBV15|13|-|TRBJ2-7|-
CATSPQGIYEQYF
TGTGCCACCAGCCCCCAGGGGATTTACGAGCAGTACTTC
>TRBV7-9|15|-|TRBJ1-1|-
CASSLARQTNTEAFF
TGTGCCAGCAGCTTAGCGCGGCAAACGAACACTGAAGCTTTCTTT
>TRBV11-2|14|TRBD1|TRBJ1-1|-
CASSLVTGGAEAFF
TGTGCCAGCAGCTTAGTTACAGGGGGCGCTGAAGCTTTCTTT
>TRBV7-6|20|TRBD2|TRBJ2-3|-
CASSLALGTSGAGERATQYF
TGTGCCAGCAGCTTAGCATTGGGGACTAGCGGTGCGGGGGAAAGGGCTACGCAGTATTTT
>TRBV5-4|15|TRBD1|TRBJ2-3|once
CASSETAQGADTQYF
TGTGCCAGCAGCGAAACCGCCCAGGGGGCAGATACGCAGTATTTT
>TRBV7-6|16|-|TRBJ2-2|-
CASSLGAVSSYGELFF
TGTGCCAGCAGCTTAGGAGCGGTATCAAGCTACGGGGAGCTGTTTTTT
>TRBV5-5|13|-|TRBJ2-6|-
CASLRAGANVLTF
TGTGCCAGCCTCAGGGCCGGGGCCAACGTCCTGACTTTC
>TRBV11-2|12|TRBD2|TRBJ2-1|-
CASSPAGDEQFF
TGTGCCAGCAGCCCAGCGGGGGATGAGCAGTTCTTC
>TRBV19|12|-|TRBJ2-1|-
CASSRDREWLVF
TGTGCCAGTAGTAGAGACCGGGAGTGGTTGGTCTTC
>TRBV19|15|-|TRBJ1-2|-
CASSQGGDPNYGYTF
TGTGCCAGTAGCCAAGGGGGGGACCCTAACTATGGCTACACCTTC
>TRBV9|15|TRBD2|TRBJ2-1|-
CASSVVAGDSNEQFF
TGTGCCAGCAGCGTAGTAGCGGGAGACAGCAATGAGCAGTTCTTC
>TRBV6-5|13|TRBD1|TRBJ1-2|-
CASSVGQQNGYTF
TGTGCCAGCAGCGTGGGACAGCAGAATGGCTACACCTTC
>TRBV2|12|TRBD1|TRBJ1-2|-
CASSLDRDGYTF
TGTGCCAGCAGTTTGGACAGGGATGGCTACACCTTC
>TRBV19|12|-|TRBJ2-1|-
CASSIVDNEQFF
TGTGCCAGTAGTATTGTCGACAATGAGCAGTTCTTC
>TRBV19|15|TRBD1|TRBJ1-2|few
CASSSAGQGRGGYTF
TGTGCCAGTAGCTCTGCTGGACAGGGGCGAGGGGGCTACACCTTC